Here is one T cell receptor (beta chain) with its context. CDR1 is MNHNS, CDR2 SASEGT, per germline. V gave up 1 base and J gave up 6 bases, with 10 bases separating them. CDR3 length: 14 amino acids. Clones were read by immunoSEQ multiplex PCR, and TCRdb kept only the in-frame ones, dropping some. The sample holds 55,000 to 75,000 clones; 91% are singletons and the top ten take 1% to 1.5%. The data were taken from a study of T cell changes during pregnancy in multiple sclerosis. This specimen was peripheral blood, taken after pregnancy. The source of this sequence is a female donor in good health, enrolled as a control in a pregnancy study. The V gene is TRBV6-1, the J gene TRBJ1-5, with D possibly being TRBD1 (6 bases). CDR3 in amino acids: CASSEVRGPQPQHF. CDR3 DNA: TGTGCCAGCAGTGAAGTCAGGGGCCCTCAGCCCCAGCATTTT.